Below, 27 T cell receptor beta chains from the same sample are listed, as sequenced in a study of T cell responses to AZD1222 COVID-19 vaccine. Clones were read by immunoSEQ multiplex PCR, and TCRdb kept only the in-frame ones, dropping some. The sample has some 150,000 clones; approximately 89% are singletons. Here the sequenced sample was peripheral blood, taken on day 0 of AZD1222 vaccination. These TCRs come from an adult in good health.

CDR3 region: CASSQSRLAGDQTQYF. The CDR3 nucleotides read TGTGCCAGCAGCCAATCGAGACTAGCGGGAGATCAGACCCAGTACTTC. The rearrangement links TRBV3-1 (or the pseudogene TRBV3-2) to TRBJ2-5; 12 bases are a match to TRBD2. Trimming at V came to 2 bases and at J to 6 bases, leaving 7 bases not matched to a gene. CDR1 is LGHDT, CDR2 YNNKEL, per germline (reference sequence). This CDR3 has 16 residues.

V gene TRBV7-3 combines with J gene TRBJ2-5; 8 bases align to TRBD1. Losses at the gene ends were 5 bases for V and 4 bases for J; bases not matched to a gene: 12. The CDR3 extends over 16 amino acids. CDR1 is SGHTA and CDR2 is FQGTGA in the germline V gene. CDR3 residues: CASSRTSGTGVETQYF. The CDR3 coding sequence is TGTGCCAGCAGCCGTACGTCCGGGACAGGCGTAGAGACCCAGTACTTC. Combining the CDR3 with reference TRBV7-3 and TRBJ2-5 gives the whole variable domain GAGVSQTPSNKVTEKGKYVELRCDPISGHTALYWYRQSLGQGPEFLIYFQGTGAADDSGLPNDRFFAVRPEGSVSTLKIQRTERGDSAVYLCASSRTSGTGVETQYFGPGTRLLVL.

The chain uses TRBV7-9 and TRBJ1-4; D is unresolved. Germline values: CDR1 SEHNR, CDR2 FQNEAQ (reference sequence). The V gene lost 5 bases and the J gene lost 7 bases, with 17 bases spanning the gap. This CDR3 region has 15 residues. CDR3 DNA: TGTGCCAGCAGCCCCAGCTCGGGATTCGGTGAAAAACTGTTTTTT. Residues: CASSPSSGFGEKLFF.

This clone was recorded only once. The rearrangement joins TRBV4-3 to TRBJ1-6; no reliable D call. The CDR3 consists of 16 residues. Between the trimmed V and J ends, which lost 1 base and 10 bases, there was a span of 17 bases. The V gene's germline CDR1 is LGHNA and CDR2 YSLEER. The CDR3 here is CASSQGAGTTGSPLHF. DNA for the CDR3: TGCGCCAGCAGCCAAGGGGCGGGCACGACTGGATCACCCCTCCACTTT.

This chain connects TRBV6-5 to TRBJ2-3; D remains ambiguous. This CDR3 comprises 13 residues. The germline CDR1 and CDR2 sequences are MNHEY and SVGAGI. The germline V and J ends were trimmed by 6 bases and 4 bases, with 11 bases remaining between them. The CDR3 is CASRFTSADTQYF. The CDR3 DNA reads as TGTGCCAGCAGGTTCACGTCCGCAGATACGCAGTATTTT.

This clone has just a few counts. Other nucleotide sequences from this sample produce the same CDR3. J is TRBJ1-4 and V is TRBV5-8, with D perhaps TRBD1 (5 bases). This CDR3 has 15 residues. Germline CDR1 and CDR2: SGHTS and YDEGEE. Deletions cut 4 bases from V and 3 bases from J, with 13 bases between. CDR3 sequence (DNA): TGTGCCAGCAGCCCTGGGGGTAAAGCTAATGAAAAACTGTTTTTT. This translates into CASSPGGKANEKLFF.

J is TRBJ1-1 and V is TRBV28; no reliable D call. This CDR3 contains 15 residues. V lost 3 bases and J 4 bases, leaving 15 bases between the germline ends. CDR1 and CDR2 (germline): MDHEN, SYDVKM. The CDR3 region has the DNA TGTGCCAGCAGTTTGAGTTTAAGCCGCAGCACTGAAGCTTTCTTT. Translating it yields CASSLSLSRSTEAFF. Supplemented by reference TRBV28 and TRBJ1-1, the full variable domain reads DVKVTQSSRYLVKRTGEKVFLECVQDMDHENMFWYRQDPGLGLRLIYFSYDVKMKEKGDIPEGYSVSREKKERFSLILESASTNQTSMYLCASSLSLSRSTEAFFGQGTRLTVV.

This chain's CDR3 is CAIRRPVNTEAFF. CDR3 sequence (DNA): TGTGCCATCAGACGGCCCGTGAACACTGAAGCTTTCTTT. The chain couples TRBV10-3 to TRBJ1-1; D not resolved. CDR3 length equals 13 residues. CDR1 is ENHRY, CDR2 SYGVKD, per germline. The V and J ends lost 6 bases and 0 bases respectively, with 8 bases between them.

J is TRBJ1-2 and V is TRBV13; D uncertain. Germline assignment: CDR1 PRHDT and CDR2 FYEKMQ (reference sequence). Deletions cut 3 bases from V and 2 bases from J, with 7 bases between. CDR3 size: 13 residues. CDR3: CASSLQLNYGYTF. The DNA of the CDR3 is TGTGCCAGCAGCTTGCAGTTAAACTATGGCTACACCTTC.

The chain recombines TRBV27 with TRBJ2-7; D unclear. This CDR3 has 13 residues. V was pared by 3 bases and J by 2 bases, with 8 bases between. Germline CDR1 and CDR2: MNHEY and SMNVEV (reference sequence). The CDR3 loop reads CASSLDPTYEQYF. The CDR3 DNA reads TGTGCCAGCAGTTTGGATCCAACCTACGAGCAGTACTTC.

The DNA for the CDR3 is TGTGCCAGCAGTCCGCGAACAGATACGCAGTATTTT. Residues: CASSPRTDTQYF. The genes are TRBV6-5 and TRBJ2-3; the D is unclear. Germline loops: CDR1 MNHEY, CDR2 SVGAGI. This CDR3 has 12 residues. Trimming took off 5 bases at V and 3 bases at J, with 6 bases between the two ends.

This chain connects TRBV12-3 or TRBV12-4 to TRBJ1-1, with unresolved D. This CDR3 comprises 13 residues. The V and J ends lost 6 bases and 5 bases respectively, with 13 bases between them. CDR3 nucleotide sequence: TGTGCCAGCAGCAAACCGGGGAGGACTGAAGCTTTCTTT. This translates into CASSKPGRTEAFF.

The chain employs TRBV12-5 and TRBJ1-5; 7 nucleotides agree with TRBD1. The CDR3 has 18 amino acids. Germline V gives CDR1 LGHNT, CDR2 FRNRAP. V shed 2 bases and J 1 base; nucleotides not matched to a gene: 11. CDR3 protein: CASGLYSPDRKSNQPQHF. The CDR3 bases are TGTGCTAGTGGTTTGTACAGCCCGGACAGGAAAAGCAATCAGCCCCAGCATTTT.

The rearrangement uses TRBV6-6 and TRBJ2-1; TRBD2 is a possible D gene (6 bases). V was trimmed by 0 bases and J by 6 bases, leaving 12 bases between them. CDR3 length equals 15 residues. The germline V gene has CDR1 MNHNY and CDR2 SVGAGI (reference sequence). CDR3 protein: CASSYSTGGTNEQFF. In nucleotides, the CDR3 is TGTGCCAGCAGTTACTCGACTGGGGGGACCAATGAGCAGTTCTTC.

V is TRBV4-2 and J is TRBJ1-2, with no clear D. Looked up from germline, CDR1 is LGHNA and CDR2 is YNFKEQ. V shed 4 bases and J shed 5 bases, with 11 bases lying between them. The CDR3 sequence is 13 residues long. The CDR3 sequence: CASSPDGEYGYTF. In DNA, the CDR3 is TGTGCCAGCAGCCCAGACGGAGAGTATGGCTACACCTTC.

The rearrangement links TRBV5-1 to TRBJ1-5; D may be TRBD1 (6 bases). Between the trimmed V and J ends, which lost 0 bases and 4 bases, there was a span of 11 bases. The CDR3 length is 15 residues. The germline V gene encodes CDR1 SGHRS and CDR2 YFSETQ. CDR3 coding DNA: TGCGCCAGCAGCTTGGCCGGGACACCGAATCAGCCCCAGCATTTT. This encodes CASSLAGTPNQPQHF.

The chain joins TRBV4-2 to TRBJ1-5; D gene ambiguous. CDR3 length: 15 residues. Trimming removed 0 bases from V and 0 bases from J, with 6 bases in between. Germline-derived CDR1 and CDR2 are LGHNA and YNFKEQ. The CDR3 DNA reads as TGTGCCAGCAGCCAAGATAGGAATAGCAATCAGCCCCAGCATTTT. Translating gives CASSQDRNSNQPQHF.

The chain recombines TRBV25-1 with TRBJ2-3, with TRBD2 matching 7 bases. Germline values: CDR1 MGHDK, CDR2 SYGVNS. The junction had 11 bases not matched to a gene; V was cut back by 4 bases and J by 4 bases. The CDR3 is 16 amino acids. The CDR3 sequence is CASSGTSDPAPDTQYF. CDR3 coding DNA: TGTGCCAGCAGTGGAACTAGCGACCCAGCCCCAGATACGCAGTATTTT.

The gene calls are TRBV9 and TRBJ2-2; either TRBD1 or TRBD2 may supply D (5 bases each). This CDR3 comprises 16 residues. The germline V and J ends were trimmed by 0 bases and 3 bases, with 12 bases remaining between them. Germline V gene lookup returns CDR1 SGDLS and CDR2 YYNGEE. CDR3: CASSVGAGSHTGELFF. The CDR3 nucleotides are TGTGCCAGCAGCGTAGGGGCAGGGAGCCACACCGGGGAGCTGTTTTTT.

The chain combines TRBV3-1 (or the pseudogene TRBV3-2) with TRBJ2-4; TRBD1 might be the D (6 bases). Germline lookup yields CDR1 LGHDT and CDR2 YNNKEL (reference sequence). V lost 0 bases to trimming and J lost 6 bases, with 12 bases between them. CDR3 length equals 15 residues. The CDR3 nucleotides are TGTGCCAGCAGCCAAGATCAACAGGGTATAAACATTCAGTACTTC. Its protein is CASSQDQQGINIQYF.

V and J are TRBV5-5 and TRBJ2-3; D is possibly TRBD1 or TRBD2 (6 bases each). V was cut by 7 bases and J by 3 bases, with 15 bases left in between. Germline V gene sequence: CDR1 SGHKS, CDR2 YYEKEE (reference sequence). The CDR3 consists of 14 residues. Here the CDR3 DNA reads TGTGCCAGCCTGACGGGGGCTCGGACAGATACGCAGTATTTT. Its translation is CASLTGARTDTQYF.

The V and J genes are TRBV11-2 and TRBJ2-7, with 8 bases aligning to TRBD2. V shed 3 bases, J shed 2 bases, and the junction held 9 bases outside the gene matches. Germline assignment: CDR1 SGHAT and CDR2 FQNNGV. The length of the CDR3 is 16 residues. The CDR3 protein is CASSFTFSGTPYEQYF. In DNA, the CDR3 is TGTGCCAGCAGCTTCACGTTTAGCGGGACGCCCTACGAGCAGTACTTC.

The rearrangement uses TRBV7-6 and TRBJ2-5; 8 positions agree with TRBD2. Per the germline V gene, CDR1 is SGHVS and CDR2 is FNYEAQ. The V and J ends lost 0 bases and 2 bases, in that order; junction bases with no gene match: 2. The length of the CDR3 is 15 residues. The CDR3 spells CASSLASGGQETQYF. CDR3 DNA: TGTGCCAGCAGCTTAGCCTCGGGGGGGCAAGAGACCCAGTACTTC.

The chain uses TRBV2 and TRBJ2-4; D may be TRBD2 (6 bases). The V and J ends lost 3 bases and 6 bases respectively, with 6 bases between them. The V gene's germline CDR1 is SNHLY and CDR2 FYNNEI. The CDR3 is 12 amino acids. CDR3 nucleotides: TGTGCCAGCAGTGAGGGAGGAAACATTCAGTACTTC. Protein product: CASSEGGNIQYF.

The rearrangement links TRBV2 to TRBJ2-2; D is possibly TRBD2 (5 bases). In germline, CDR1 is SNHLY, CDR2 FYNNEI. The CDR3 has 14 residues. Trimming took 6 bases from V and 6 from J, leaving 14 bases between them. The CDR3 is CASRGEWAAGELFF. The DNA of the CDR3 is TGTGCCAGCAGGGGAGAATGGGCCGCCGGGGAGCTGTTTTTT.

CDR3 bases: TGTGCCAGCAGCCTAAACAGGCTTAGCAATCAGCCCCAGCATTTT. This gives the protein CASSLNRLSNQPQHF. V usage is TRBV28 and J usage is TRBJ1-5, with D possibly being TRBD1 (5 bases). The CDR3 spans 15 residues. The V gene lost 6 bases and the J gene lost 0 bases, with 12 bases spanning the gap. Germline CDR1 is MDHEN and CDR2 is SYDVKM.

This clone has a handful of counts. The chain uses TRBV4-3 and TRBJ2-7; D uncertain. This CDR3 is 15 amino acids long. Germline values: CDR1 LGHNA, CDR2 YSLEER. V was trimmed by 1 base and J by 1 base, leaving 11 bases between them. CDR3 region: CASSQGPGRSYEQYF. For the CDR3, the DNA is TGCGCCAGCAGCCAAGGCCCAGGAAGGTCCTACGAGCAGTACTTC.